These 5 T cell receptor beta chains originate from one sample sequenced in a study of cytomegalovirus exposure and HLA in healthy donors. The PCR made use of 60 Vbeta and 13 Jbeta primers. Generated by immunoSEQ multiplex PCR, the TCRdb table keeps only in-frame clones and is missing some. Here the sample spans about 160,000 clones, about three quarters being singletons. Material: PBMCs. The origin of the receptors is a woman between 35 and 50 years old in good health and CMV-seronegative.

The chain couples TRBV2 to TRBJ2-5, with 9 bases that match TRBD2. The length of the CDR3 is 16 residues. Germline values: CDR1 SNHLY, CDR2 FYNNEI. Unmatched junction bases numbered 9, after V lost 5 bases and J lost 2 bases. The CDR3 region has the DNA TGTGCCAGCAGTCGGGCCCAGCGGGGGGCTCAAGAGACCCAGTACTTC. Translation: CASSRAQRGAQETQYF.

The chain uses TRBV12-5 and TRBJ1-4; D may be TRBD1 (6 bases). V gave up 1 base and J gave up 6 bases, with 15 bases separating them. The CDR3 is 16 residues long. The V gene's germline CDR1 is LGHNT and CDR2 FRNRAP. The CDR3 sequence: CASGLGNRVVDEKLFF. As DNA, the CDR3 is TGTGCTAGTGGTTTGGGGAACAGGGTGGTTGATGAAAAACTGTTTTTT.

The J gene is TRBJ2-1, the V gene TRBV5-5; 9 bases map to TRBD2. Per the germline V gene, CDR1 is SGHKS and CDR2 is YYEKEE (reference sequence). CDR3 length: 15 amino acids. Unmatched junction bases numbered 11, after V lost 3 bases and J lost 10 bases. The CDR3 DNA follows: TGTGCCAGCAGCTCGGGACTAGCCCAGCTAGGCGAGCAGTTCTTC. Protein sequence: CASSSGLAQLGEQFF. Full variable domain (remainder filled in from reference TRBV5-5 and TRBJ2-1): DAGVTQSPTHLIKTRGQQVTLRCSPISGHKSVSWYQQVLGQGPQFIFQYYEKEERGRGNFPDRFSARQFPNYSSELNVNALLLGDSALYLCASSSGLAQLGEQFFGPGTRLTVL.

V is TRBV5-1 and J is TRBJ1-2; D is undetermined. This CDR3 contains 14 residues. The V gene's germline CDR1 is SGHRS and CDR2 YFSETQ. V was shortened by 0 bases and J by 3 bases, with 9 bases between the two germline ends. This CDR3 reads CASSLGSDYYGYTF. The CDR3 DNA reads as TGCGCCAGCAGCTTGGGGTCGGACTACTATGGCTACACCTTC.

The chain is built from TRBV28 and TRBJ2-2; 14 positions match TRBD2. The CDR3 spans 18 residues. Germline V gene sequence: CDR1 MDHEN, CDR2 SYDVKM. V lost 4 bases and J lost 6; bases outside the gene matches: 10. CDR3 sequence (DNA): TGTGCCAGCAGTTCGCCCCGGACTAGCGGGGGGTTCGCCGGGGAGCTGTTTTTT. This codes for CASSSPRTSGGFAGELFF.